This T cell receptor (beta chain) was sequenced during a study of CD8 T cells in ankylosing spondylitis (dated by TCRdb to the late 2010s). Broadly, across the study: The study set out to find disease-linked TCR variants by profiling T cell receptor beta repertoires in ankylosing spondylitis patients and healthy donors. The whole study cohort included over a hundred healthy donors and 25 ankylosing spondylitis patients. Samples of peripheral blood were taken, and for ankylosing spondylitis patients, synovial fluid was collected as well. General study outcomes and caveats: Some motif variants were previously reported in synovial fluid and blood of reactive arthritis patients, suggesting common disease-initiation mechanisms. According to the report, matched synovial fluid samples from ankylosing spondylitis patients were significantly enriched for the disease-linked clones. In peripheral blood, the disease-linked clones were found at relatively low frequencies and had a CD8+ phenotype. A TCR beta motif of fewer than 10 highly homologous amino acid variants appeared characteristic of blood from ankylosing spondylitis patients.

This clonotype was counted between two and nine times. Its target antigen remains unknown. Base-call qualities are not available, and no considerably larger clone is one nucleotide away. The sample was run on an Illumina HiSeq 2500. TCR beta libraries were prepared by quantitative 5'-RACE with molecular barcodes. The paper's data handling went like this. A new computational method based on a probabilistic model of VDJ rearrangement was used to identify disease-linked TCR variants. TCRdb redid the processing of the public reads, applying fastp at Q25 and MiXCR, and retained in-frame beta chains. Records with the same CDR3 protein are collapsed into one entry carrying the most frequent genes and DNA. None of the V and J calls come from the authors' own analysis; TCRdb made them. The sample yields 200,000 to 250,000 distinct CDR3 sequences; roughly 24% were counted once. The ten largest make up approximately 6.6% of the sample.

The germline V gene yields SGHRS for CDR1 and YFSETQ for CDR2. The CDR3 starts with the cysteine, ends with the phenylalanine, and has 14 residues. Only the CDR3 DNA is retained, 42 bases long and in frame from the first base. V loses 4 bases of germline sequence and J loses 2 bases, and the interval between the two ends is 12 bases. This chain is built from TRBV5-1 and TRBJ1-1; perhaps TRBD1 is the D gene, with 5 bases matching. This TCR was sampled from a male donor with ankylosing spondylitis or in good health (not recorded which). Sequencing used blood, either unsorted or a sorted T cell fraction (not recorded which). The bases are TGCGCCAGCAGCGGCCCCGGGGCCAACACTGAAGCTTTCTTT. This sequence encodes CASSGPGANTEAFF.